A single sample gave rise to the 14 T cell receptor beta chains below, sequenced in a study of breast tumors, draining lymph nodes, adjacent tissues. TCRdb processed the multiplex PCR reads anew with MiXCR; each CDR3 protein has one entry. The sample contains about 200,000 distinct CDR3 sequences, roughly 31% of which appear only once. Samples came from axillary lymph nodes draining the breast cancer. The sample was axillary lymph node tissue. These receptor sequences come from a female donor with breast cancer. Some clones in this sample may be carry-over from other donors' samples.

This clonotype has ten or more counts. This chain links TRBV14 with TRBJ2-7; 7 bases line up with TRBD2. Germline loops: CDR1 SGHDN, CDR2 FVKESK. The CDR3 spans 13 residues. Losses at the gene ends were 6 bases for V and 3 bases for J; bases not matched to a gene: 5. The CDR3 nucleotides are TGTGCCAGCAGAGGCGGGAGCCGCTACGAGCAGTACTTC. It translates to CASRGGSRYEQYF. Full variable domain (outside the CDR3, taken from reference TRBV14 and TRBJ2-7): EAGVTQFPSHSVIEKGQTVTLRCDPISGHDNLYWYRRVMGKEIKFLLHFVKESKQDESGMPNNRFLAERTGGTYSTLKVQPAELEDSGVYFCASRGGSRYEQYFGPGTRLTVT.

This chain links TRBV14 with TRBJ1-5, with D perhaps matching TRBD1 (5 bases). The V gene lost 2 bases and the J gene lost 7 bases, with 30 bases spanning the gap. Looked up from germline, CDR1 is SGHDN and CDR2 is FVKESK. This CDR3 spans 20 amino acids. The chain's CDR3 is CASSQTISAYNEGPGQPQHF. The CDR3 bases are TGTGCCAGCAGCCAAACCATTAGCGCCTACAATGAGGGACCCGGCCAGCCCCAGCATTTT.

V and J are TRBV20-1 and TRBJ1-1, with D perhaps matching TRBD1 (6 bases). V was clipped by 0 bases and J by 1 base, with 9 bases between them. CDR3 length equals 14 residues. CDR1 and CDR2 from the germline V gene are DFQATT and SNEGSKA (reference sequence). The CDR3 coding sequence is TGCAGTGCTAGAGATACAGGGAGGAACACTGAAGCTTTCTTT. Translating gives CSARDTGRNTEAFF.

The chain couples TRBV5-4 to TRBJ1-3; possibly TRBD1 for D (6 bases). The V and J ends lost 3 bases and 8 bases respectively, with 24 bases between them. This CDR3 has 17 residues. Germline V lookup: CDR1 SGHNT, CDR2 YYREEE (reference sequence). The CDR3 here is CASSSNPGVGYGYTIYF. The CDR3 bases are TGTGCCAGCAGCTCAAACCCAGGGGTTGGGTATGGCTACACCATATATTTT.

On this clonotype: Given a much more abundant clone one base away, this may be a read error. The CDR3 coding sequence is TGTGCCAGTAGCAGAGTATGGATAGGGGGCGAAGCCCGGGAGCTGTTTTTT. It translates to CASSRVWIGGEARELFF. The gene calls are TRBV19 and TRBJ2-2; 7 bases line up with TRBD1. Per germline, CDR1 LNHDA and CDR2 SQIVND (reference sequence). This CDR3 spans 17 amino acids. V was pared by 6 bases and J by 9 bases, with 19 bases of the junction left unmatched. Based on the CDR3 plus reference TRBV19 and TRBJ2-2, the full variable domain is DGGITQSPKYLFRKEGQNVTLSCEQNLNHDAMYWYRQDPGQGLRLIYYSQIVNDFQKGDIAEGYSVSREKKESFPLTVTSAQKNPTAFYLCASSRVWIGGEARELFFGEGSRLTVL.

This clonotype was recorded at least ten times. CDR3: CASRGDSPLHF. Here the CDR3 DNA reads TGTGCCAGCAGGGGGGATTCACCCCTCCACTTT. The chain links TRBV12-3 or TRBV12-4 to TRBJ1-6, with D perhaps matching TRBD1 (5 bases). This CDR3 has 11 amino acids. V lost 6 bases and J 8 bases, leaving 5 bases between the germline ends.

The chain links TRBV6-2 or TRBV6-3 to TRBJ1-1; D is uncertain. The CDR3 is made up of 12 amino acids. The V gene lost 4 bases and the J gene lost 6 bases, with 9 bases spanning the gap. Germline V lookup: CDR1 MNHEY, CDR2 SVGEGT. CDR3 amino acids: CASSFGVAEAFF. The DNA for the CDR3 is TGTGCCAGCAGTTTCGGCGTCGCTGAAGCTTTCTTT.

The chain has TRBV20-1 and TRBJ2-7; 10 bases agree with TRBD2. From germline, CDR1 is DFQATT and CDR2 SNEGSKA (reference sequence). CDR3 length: 15 residues. The V gene end was trimmed by 3 bases and the J gene end by 3 bases; junction bases not matched to a gene: 8. CDR3 nucleotides: TGCAGTGCTAGTACTAGCGGGGACTTAAGCTACGAGCAGTACTTC. It translates to CSASTSGDLSYEQYF.

Of note for this clonotype: The junction does not match germline at one end; this may be a read error. V and J are TRBV20-1 and TRBJ2-7, with D maybe TRBD2 (5 bases). Germline V lookup: CDR1 DFQATT, CDR2 SNEGSKA (reference sequence). CDR3 length: 11 amino acids. The CDR3 spells CSARGGYEQSF. CDR3 bases: TGCAGTGCTAGAGGCGGGTACGAGCAGTCCTTC.

This clonotype was detected many times. This chain uses TRBV29-1 with TRBJ1-3, with TRBD1 identical over 8 bases. Germline V CDR1 and CDR2: SQVTM, ANQGSEA. The CDR3 has 13 amino acids. V trimming: 6 bases; J trimming: 3 bases; junction bases outside the gene matches: 4. CDR3 protein: CSVGDRGGNTIYF. The CDR3 DNA follows: TGCAGCGTGGGAGACAGGGGTGGAAACACCATATATTTT.

The sample holds many counts of this clonotype. The chain combines TRBV30 with TRBJ2-7; tentative D call: TRBD1 (5 bases). The ends were cut back, 2 bases at V and 3 bases at J, with 11 bases in the middle. Per the germline V gene, CDR1 is GTSNPN and CDR2 is SVGIG (reference sequence). CDR3 length: 13 amino acids. The CDR3 sequence is CAWSLQDNYEQYF. In DNA form, the CDR3 reads TGTGCCTGGAGTCTCCAGGACAACTACGAGCAGTACTTC.

Ten or more counts support this clonotype. The V gene is TRBV3-1, the J gene TRBJ1-3, with D hard to call. The germline gives CDR1 LGHDT, CDR2 YNNKEL (reference sequence). The ends were cut back, 7 bases at V and 0 bases at J, with 10 bases in the middle. CDR3 length equals 14 residues. Here the CDR3 reads CASTLTGSGNTIYF. CDR3 bases: TGTGCCAGCACCCTGACGGGCTCTGGAAACACCATATATTTT.

This chain uses TRBV5-4 with TRBJ2-6; a weak D match, TRBD2 (6 bases). V lost 2 bases and J 5 bases, leaving 11 bases between the germline ends. The germline V gene has CDR1 SGHNT and CDR2 YYREEE (reference sequence). The CDR3 has 15 residues. CDR3 loop: CASSLHGGRANVLTF. Here the CDR3 DNA reads TGTGCCAGCAGCTTACACGGGGGTAGGGCCAACGTCCTGACTTTC.

The sample holds many counts of this clonotype. The chain employs TRBV20-1 and TRBJ1-6; TRBD1 agrees at 9 bases. V dropped 5 bases and J dropped 12; count of bases not matched to a gene: 11. CDR1 is DFQATT, CDR2 SNEGSKA, per germline (reference sequence). The CDR3 has 14 amino acids. The CDR3 sequence: CSARTGVGWLPLHF. The CDR3 DNA sequence: TGCAGTGCTCGGACAGGGGTGGGATGGTTACCCCTCCACTTT.